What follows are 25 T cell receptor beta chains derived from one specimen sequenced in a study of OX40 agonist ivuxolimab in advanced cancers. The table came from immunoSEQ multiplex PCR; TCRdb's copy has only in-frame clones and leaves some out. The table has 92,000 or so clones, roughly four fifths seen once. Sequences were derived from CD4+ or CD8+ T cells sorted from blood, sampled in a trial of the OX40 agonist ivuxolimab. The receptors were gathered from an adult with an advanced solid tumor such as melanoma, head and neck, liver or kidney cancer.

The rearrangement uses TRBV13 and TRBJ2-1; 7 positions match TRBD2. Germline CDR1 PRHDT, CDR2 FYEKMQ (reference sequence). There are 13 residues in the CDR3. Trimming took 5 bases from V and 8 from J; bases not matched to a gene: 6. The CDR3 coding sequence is TGTGCCAGCAGCCGCGGACTAGAAGATGAGCAGTTCTTC. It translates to CASSRGLEDEQFF.

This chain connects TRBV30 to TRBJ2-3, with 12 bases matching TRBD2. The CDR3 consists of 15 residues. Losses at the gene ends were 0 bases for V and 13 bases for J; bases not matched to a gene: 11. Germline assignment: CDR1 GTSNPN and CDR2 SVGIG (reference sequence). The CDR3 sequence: CAWSVLAGGSSWEYF. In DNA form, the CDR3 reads TGTGCCTGGAGTGTACTAGCGGGGGGCAGTAGTTGGGAGTATTTT.

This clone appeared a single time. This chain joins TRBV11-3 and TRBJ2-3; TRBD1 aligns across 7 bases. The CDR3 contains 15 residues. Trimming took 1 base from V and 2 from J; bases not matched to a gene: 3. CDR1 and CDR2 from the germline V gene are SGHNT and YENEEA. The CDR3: CASSLATGATDTQYF. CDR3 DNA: TGTGCCAGCAGCTTAGCCACAGGGGCCACAGATACGCAGTATTTT.

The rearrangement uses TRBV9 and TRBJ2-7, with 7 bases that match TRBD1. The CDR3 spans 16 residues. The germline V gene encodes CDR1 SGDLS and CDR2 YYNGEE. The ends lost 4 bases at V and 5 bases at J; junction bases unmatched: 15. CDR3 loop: CASSTSAGDRLDEQYF. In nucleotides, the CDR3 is TGTGCCAGCAGCACGTCGGCAGGGGACAGACTGGACGAGCAGTACTTC. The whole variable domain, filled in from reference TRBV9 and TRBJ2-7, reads DSGVTQTPKHLITATGQRVTLRCSPRSGDLSVYWYQQSLDQGLQFLIQYYNGEERAKGNILERFSAQQFPDLHSELNLSSLELGDSALYFCASSTSAGDRLDEQYFGPGTRLTVT.

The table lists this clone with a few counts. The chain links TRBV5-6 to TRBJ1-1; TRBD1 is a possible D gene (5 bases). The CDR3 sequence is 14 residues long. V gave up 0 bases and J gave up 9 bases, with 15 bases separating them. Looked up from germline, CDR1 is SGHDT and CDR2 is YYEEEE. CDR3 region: CASSLEAGEEKAFF. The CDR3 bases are TGTGCCAGCAGCTTGGAAGCGGGGGAGGAAAAAGCTTTCTTT.

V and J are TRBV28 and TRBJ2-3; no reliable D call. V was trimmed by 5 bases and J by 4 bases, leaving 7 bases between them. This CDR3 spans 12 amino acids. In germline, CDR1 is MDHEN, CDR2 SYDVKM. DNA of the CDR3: TGTGCCAGCAGTATCCTTCCAGATACGCAGTATTTT. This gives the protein CASSILPDTQYF.

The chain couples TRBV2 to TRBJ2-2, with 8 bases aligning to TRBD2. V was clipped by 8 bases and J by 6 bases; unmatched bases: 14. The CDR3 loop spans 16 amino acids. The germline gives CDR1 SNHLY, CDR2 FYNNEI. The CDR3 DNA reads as TGTGCCAGCGGGTGGGCGGGAGGAAGTTTTTCCGGGGAGCTGTTTTTT. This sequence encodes CASGWAGGSFSGELFF.

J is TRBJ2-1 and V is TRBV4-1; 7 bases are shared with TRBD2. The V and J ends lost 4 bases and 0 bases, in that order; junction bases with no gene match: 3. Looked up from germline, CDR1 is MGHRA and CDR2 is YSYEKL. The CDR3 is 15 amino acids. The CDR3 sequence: CASSPGTTSYNEQFF. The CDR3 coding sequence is TGCGCCAGCAGCCCAGGGACTACCTCCTACAATGAGCAGTTCTTC.

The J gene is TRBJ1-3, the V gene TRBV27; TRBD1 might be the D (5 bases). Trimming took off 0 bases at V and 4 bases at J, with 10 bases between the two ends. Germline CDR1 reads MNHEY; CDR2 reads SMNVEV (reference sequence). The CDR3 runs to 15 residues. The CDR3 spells CASSLSTGPGNTIYF. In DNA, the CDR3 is TGTGCCAGCAGTTTATCGACGGGACCGGGAAACACCATATATTTT.

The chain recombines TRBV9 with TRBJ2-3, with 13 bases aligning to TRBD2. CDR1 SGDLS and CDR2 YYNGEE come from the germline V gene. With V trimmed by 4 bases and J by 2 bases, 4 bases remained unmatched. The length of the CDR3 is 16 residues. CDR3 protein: CASSPGTSGDTDTQYF. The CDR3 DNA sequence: TGTGCCAGCAGCCCAGGGACTAGCGGGGACACAGATACGCAGTATTTT.

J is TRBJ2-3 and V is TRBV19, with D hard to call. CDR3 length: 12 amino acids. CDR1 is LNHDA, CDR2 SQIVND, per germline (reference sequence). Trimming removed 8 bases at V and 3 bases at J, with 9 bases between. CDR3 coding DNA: TGTGCCAGTCAGACCCGAACAGATACGCAGTATTTT. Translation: CASQTRTDTQYF.

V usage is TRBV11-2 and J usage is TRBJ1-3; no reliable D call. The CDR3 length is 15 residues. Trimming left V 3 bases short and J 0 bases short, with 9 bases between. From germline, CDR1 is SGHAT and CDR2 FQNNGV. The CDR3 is CASSFKQHSGNTIYF. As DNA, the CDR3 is TGTGCCAGCAGCTTTAAACAGCACTCTGGAAACACCATATATTTT.

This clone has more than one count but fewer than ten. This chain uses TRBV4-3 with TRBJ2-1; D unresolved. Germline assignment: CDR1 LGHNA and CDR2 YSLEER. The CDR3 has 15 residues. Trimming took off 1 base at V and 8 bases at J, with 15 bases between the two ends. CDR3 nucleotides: TGCGCCAGCAGCCAAGCCGCCGCGACATTCGATGAGCAGTTCTTC. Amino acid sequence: CASSQAAATFDEQFF.

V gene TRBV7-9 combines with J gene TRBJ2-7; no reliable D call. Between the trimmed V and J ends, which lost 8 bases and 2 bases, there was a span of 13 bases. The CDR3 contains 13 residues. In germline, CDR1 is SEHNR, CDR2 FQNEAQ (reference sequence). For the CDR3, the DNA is TGTGCCAGCTGCAGTGGCAGTGCCTACGAGCAGTACTTC. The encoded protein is CASCSGSAYEQYF.

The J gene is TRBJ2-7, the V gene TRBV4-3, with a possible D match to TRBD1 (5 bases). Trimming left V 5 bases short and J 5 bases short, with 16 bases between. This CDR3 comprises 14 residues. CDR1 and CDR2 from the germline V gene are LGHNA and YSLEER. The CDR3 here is CASSDSGKANEQYF. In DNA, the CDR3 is TGCGCCAGCAGCGATTCAGGGAAAGCGAACGAGCAGTACTTC.

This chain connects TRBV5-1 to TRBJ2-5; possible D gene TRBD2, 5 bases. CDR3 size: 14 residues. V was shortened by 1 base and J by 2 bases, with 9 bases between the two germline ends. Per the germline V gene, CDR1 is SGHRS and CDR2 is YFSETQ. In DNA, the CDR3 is TGCGCCAGCAGCTTGTCAGCGGATCAAGAGACCCAGTACTTC. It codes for CASSLSADQETQYF.

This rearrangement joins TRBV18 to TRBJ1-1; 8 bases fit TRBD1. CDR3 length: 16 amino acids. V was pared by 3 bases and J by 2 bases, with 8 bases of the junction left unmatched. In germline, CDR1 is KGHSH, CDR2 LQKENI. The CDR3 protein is CASSPWDRRFNTEAFF. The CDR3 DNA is TGTGCCAGCTCACCGTGGGACAGGAGATTTAACACTGAAGCTTTCTTT. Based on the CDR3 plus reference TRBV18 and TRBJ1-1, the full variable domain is NAGVMQNPRHLVRRRGQEARLRCSPMKGHSHVYWYRQLPEEGLKFMVYLQKENIIDESGMPKERFSAEFPKEGPSILRIQQVVRGDSAAYFCASSPWDRRFNTEAFFGQGTRLTVV.

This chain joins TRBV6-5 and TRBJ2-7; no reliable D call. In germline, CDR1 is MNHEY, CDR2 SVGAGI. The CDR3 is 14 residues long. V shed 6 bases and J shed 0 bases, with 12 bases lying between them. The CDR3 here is CASRETASSYEQYF. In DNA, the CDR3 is TGTGCCAGCAGAGAGACGGCCAGCTCCTACGAGCAGTACTTC.

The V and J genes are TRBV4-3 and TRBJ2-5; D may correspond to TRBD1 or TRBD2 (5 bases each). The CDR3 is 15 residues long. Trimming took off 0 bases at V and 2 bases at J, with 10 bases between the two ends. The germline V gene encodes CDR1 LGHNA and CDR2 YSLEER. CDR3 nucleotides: TGCGCCAGCAGCCAAGAGTGGGACCGACAAGAGACCCAGTACTTC. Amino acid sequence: CASSQEWDRQETQYF.

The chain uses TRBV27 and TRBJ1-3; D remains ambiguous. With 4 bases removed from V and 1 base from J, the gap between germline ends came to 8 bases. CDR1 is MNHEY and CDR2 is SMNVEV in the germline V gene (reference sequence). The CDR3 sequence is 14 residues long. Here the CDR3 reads CASSSLGSGNTIYF. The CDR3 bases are TGTGCCAGCAGTTCCCTTGGATCTGGAAACACCATATATTTT.

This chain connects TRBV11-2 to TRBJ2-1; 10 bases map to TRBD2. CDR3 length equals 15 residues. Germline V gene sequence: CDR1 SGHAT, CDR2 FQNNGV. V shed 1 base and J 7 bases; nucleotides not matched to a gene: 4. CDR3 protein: CASSLGASGRNEQFF. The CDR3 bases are TGTGCCAGCAGCTTAGGGGCTAGCGGGAGAAATGAGCAGTTCTTC.

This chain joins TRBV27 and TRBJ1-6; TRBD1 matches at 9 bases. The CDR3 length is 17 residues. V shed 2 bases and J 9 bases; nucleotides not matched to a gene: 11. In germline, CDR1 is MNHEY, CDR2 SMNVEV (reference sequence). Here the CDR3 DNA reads TGTGCCAGCAGTTTAGAGTACAGGGGGCATGTTGGTTCACCCCTCCACTTT. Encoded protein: CASSLEYRGHVGSPLHF.

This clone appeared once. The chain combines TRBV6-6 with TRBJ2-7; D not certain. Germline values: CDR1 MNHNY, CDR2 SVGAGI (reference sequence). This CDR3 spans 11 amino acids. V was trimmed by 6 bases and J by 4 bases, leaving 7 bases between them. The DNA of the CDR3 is TGTGCCAGCAGCCGAGAGTACGAGCAGTACTTC. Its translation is CASSREYEQYF.

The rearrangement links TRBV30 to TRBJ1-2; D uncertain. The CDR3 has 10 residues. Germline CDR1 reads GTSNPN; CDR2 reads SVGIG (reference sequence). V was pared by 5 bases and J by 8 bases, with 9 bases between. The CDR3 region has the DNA TGTGCCTGGTGGGTAGGCGGCTACACCTTC. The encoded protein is CAWWVGGYTF.

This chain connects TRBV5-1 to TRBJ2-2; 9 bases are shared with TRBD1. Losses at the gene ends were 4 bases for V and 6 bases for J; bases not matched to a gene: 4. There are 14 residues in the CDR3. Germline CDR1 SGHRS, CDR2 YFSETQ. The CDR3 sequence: CASSAGQGPGELFF. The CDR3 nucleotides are TGCGCCAGCAGCGCGGGACAGGGACCCGGGGAGCTGTTTTTT.